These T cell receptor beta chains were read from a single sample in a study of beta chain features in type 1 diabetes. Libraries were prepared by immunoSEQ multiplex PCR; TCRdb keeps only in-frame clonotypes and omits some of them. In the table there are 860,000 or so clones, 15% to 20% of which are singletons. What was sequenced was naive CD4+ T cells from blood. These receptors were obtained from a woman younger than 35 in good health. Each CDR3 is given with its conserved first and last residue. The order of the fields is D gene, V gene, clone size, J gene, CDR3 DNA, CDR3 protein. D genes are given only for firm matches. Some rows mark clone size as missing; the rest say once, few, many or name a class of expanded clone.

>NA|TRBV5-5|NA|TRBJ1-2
TGTGCCAGCAGCTTGATGGGACACCCTAACTATGGCTACACCTTC
CASSLMGHPNYGYTF
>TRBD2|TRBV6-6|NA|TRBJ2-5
TGTGCCATCAGTGATCTAGCGGGCGGAGAGACCCAGTACTTC
CAISDLAGGETQYF
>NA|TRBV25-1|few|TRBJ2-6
TGTGCCAGCAGCCCGGGACATCATTCCACTGGGGCCAACGTCCTGACTTTC
CASSPGHHSTGANVLTF
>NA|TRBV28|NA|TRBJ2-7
TGTGCCACTGCAGTTGGGGGGCTGAAGCAGTACTTC
CATAVGGLKQYF
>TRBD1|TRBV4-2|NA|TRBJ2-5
TGTGCCAGCAGCCAAGATAGGGACAGGGGAGTAGTTTTTCAGTACTTC
CASSQDRDRGVVFQYF
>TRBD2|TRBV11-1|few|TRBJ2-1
TGTGCCAGCAGCTTAGGGCTAGCGGTCAATGAGCAGTTCTTC
CASSLGLAVNEQFF
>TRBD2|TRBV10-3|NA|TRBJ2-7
TGTGCCATCAGTGAGTCCGGGACTAGCGACGAGCAGTACTTC
CAISESGTSDEQYF
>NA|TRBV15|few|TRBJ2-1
TGTGCCACCAGCAGAGGCCAAGGGTTGAGCAATGAGCAGTTCTTC
CATSRGQGLSNEQFF
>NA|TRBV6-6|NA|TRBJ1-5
TGTGCCAGCAGTGAGTTGGGTCAGCCCCAGCATTTT
CASSELGQPQHF
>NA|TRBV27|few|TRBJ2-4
TGTGCCAGCAGTTTACAGGGGTTTGGAGGAAACATTCAGTACTTC
CASSLQGFGGNIQYF
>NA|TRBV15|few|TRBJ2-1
TGTGCCACCAGCAGAGATAGGGATCTTGAGCAGTTCTTC
CATSRDRDLEQFF
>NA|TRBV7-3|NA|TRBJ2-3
TGTGCCAGCAGCTTATGGTCGGGGAGCGAAGCTACGCAGTATTTT
CASSLWSGSEATQYF
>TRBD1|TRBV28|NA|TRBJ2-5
TGTGCCAGCAGCCCCGGACAGGGAGAGACCCAGTACTTC
CASSPGQGETQYF
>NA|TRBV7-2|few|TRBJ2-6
TGTGCCAGCAGCTTAGGGGGTCACGGGGCCAACGTCCTGACTTTC
CASSLGGHGANVLTF
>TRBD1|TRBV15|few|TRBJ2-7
TGTGCCACCAGCAGAGGGACAGGGGATGTGTACGAGCAGTACTTC
CATSRGTGDVYEQYF
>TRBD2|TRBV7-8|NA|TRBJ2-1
TGTGCCAGCAGCTTCGATAGCGGGAGGACCTACAATGAGCAGTTCTTC
CASSFDSGRTYNEQFF